The rows below give T cell receptor beta chains drawn from one sample of a study of blood T cell repertoires in COVID-19. Method: immunoSEQ multiplex PCR; TCRdb's copy keeps in-frame clones and lacks some. Of just over 200,000 clones in the sample, 85% to 90% were seen once. Source material: peripheral blood. The receptors were gathered from a man older than 75 with acute or convalescent COVID-19. The CDR3 runs from the conserved cysteine through the conserved F or W. A D gene is named only where the DNA matches it firmly. Size tells how often a clone was seen (once, few, many) or the class of an expanded clone, and some rows leave it out.

V gene	clone size	D gene	J gene	CDR3 DNA	CDR3 protein
TRBV30	-	TRBD1	TRBJ1-6	TGTGCCTGGAGTGTACAGGACAGGGCACCCCTCCACTTT	CAWSVQDRAPLHF
TRBV27	once	TRBD2	TRBJ2-1	TGTGCCACAAGGAGAGCTAGCGGGGCCACGTCCTACAATGAGCAGTTCTTC	CATRRASGATSYNEQFF
TRBV5-6	-	TRBD1	TRBJ2-2	TGTGCCAGCAGCCCGGGACAGTGGAACACCGGGGAGCTGTTTTTT	CASSPGQWNTGELFF
TRBV2	-	-	TRBJ1-4	TGTGCCAGCTTTAACGGGGGACTCAACGGGGAAAAACTGTTTTTT	CASFNGGLNGEKLFF
TRBV5-1	few	TRBD1	TRBJ1-6	TGCGCCAGCAGCCCGGGGACAGGGGACTCACCCCTCCACTTT	CASSPGTGDSPLHF
TRBV5-1	-	-	TRBJ2-5	TGCGCCAGCAGCCAGATCGGGGGTTACCAAGAGACCCAGTACTTC	CASSQIGGYQETQYF
TRBV7-9	few	-	TRBJ2-7	TGTGCCAGCAGCCTAGCAGAGGGGCAGTACTTC	CASSLAEGQYF
TRBV6-1	-	TRBD1	TRBJ2-3	TGTGCCAGCAGTGCCTTAACAGGGGGTCACTTGAGTCCAGGGTATTTT	CASSALTGGHLSPGYF
TRBV7-8	-	-	TRBJ1-2	TGTGCCAGCAGCTTAGTGCAGGGAGGACATGGCTACACCTTC	CASSLVQGGHGYTF
TRBV5-6	-	-	TRBJ2-2	TGTGCCAGCAGCTTGTTTACAGGGCTCAACACCGGGGAGCTGTTTTTT	CASSLFTGLNTGELFF
TRBV6-4	-	TRBD1	TRBJ1-5	TGTGCCAGCAGTGACTCCCAGGGGGTACTAAACAATCAGCCCCAGCATTTT	CASSDSQGVLNNQPQHF
TRBV9	once	TRBD1	TRBJ2-5	TGTGCCAGCAGCGTTGGGACAGACTACACGGAGACCCAGTACTTC	CASSVGTDYTETQYF
TRBV13	-	TRBD2	TRBJ2-3	TGTGCCAGCAGTGAAACGGGGGGTACCACAGATACGCAGTATTTT	CASSETGGTTDTQYF
TRBV12-3/TRBV12-4	once	-	TRBJ1-2	TGTGCCAGCAGCTTACCACAGGGCTATGGCTACACCTTC	CASSLPQGYGYTF
TRBV6-5	-	TRBD1	TRBJ1-1	TGTGCCAGCAGTCCCGGGGCAGGGGGGAACACTGAAGCTTTCTTT	CASSPGAGGNTEAFF
TRBV14	-	TRBD2	TRBJ2-1	TGTGCCAGCAGCCTACAGGGACTAGCGGGAGCGGGTGAGCAGTTCTTC	CASSLQGLAGAGEQFF
TRBV7-8	once	TRBD2	TRBJ2-1	TGTGCCAGCAGCTTTGAGCGGGATCCCTACAATGAGCAGTTCTTC	CASSFERDPYNEQFF
TRBV5-4	-	-	TRBJ1-2	TGTGCCAGCAGCATACAGGGAAGGGATGGCTACACCTTC	CASSIQGRDGYTF
TRBV20-1	-	-	TRBJ2-2	TGCAGTGCTCAGGGGAGCGGGGAGCTGTTTTTT	CSAQGSGELFF
TRBV5-1	-	TRBD1	TRBJ2-3	TGCGCCAGCAGGGATAGGGACAGGGGGAAAACAGATACGCAGTATTTT	CASRDRDRGKTDTQYF
TRBV7-2	-	-	TRBJ2-1	TGTGCCAGCAGACTAACCCCTCTCAATGAGCAGTTCTTC	CASRLTPLNEQFF
TRBV24-1	-	TRBD2	TRBJ2-1	TGTGCCACCAGTGGACTAGCGGGGGACAATGAGCAGTTCTTC	CATSGLAGDNEQFF
TRBV6-5	-	-	TRBJ1-1	TGTGCCAGCACCCAGGGGTTGAACACTGAAGCTTTCTTT	CASTQGLNTEAFF
TRBV6-2/TRBV6-3	-	TRBD2	TRBJ2-1	TGTGCCAGCAGCCAACGGCTAGCAGCGGGAGCCTATGAGCAGTTCTTC	CASSQRLAAGAYEQFF
TRBV13	-	-	TRBJ2-3	TGTGCCAGCAGCCCCCAGGGAGGTTTT	CASSPQGGF
TRBV14	once	TRBD2	TRBJ2-4	TGTGCCAGCAGCCAGGGGGGGACTAGCGCCAGAAACATTCAGTACTTC	CASSQGGTSARNIQYF
TRBV10-3	-	-	TRBJ2-2	TGTGCCATCAGTGACGGACGACGAGGGACCGGGGAGCTGTTTTTT	CAISDGRRGTGELFF
TRBV11-2	-	TRBD1	TRBJ2-7	TGTGCCAGCAGGACTCCAGGACAGGGGGTTAACGAGCAGTACTTC	CASRTPGQGVNEQYF
TRBV15	-	TRBD2	TRBJ2-5	TGTGCCACCAGCAGAGATCTAGCCAGCGGGAGCGAGACCCAGTACTTC	CATSRDLASGSETQYF
TRBV6-6	-	TRBD1	TRBJ1-3	TGTGCCAGCAGTTCAGGGGGCAGCGTTTCTGGAAACACCATATATTTT	CASSSGGSVSGNTIYF
TRBV5-6	-	TRBD1	TRBJ2-1	TGTGCCAGCAGCCAGGGGGTTAAGCCTAGTTACAATGAGCAGTTCTTC	CASSQGVKPSYNEQFF
TRBV28	-	-	TRBJ1-2	TGTGCCAGCAGTTTAGGACAGCAAGACCGCGGCTACACCTTC	CASSLGQQDRGYTF
TRBV30	few	TRBD1	TRBJ1-1	TGTGCCTGGAGTGTACTTGGACAGGCGGGGAGAAAAGCTTTCTTT	CAWSVLGQAGRKAFF
TRBV7-2	-	TRBD1	TRBJ2-4	TGTGCCAGCAGCCTAGACAGGGGTGACATTCAGTACTTC	CASSLDRGDIQYF
TRBV6-5	once	-	TRBJ1-6	TGTGCCAGCAGTTACGCTCAGGGGTACAATTCACCCCTCCACTTT	CASSYAQGYNSPLHF
TRBV19	-	TRBD1	TRBJ1-1	TGTGCCAGTAGTATAGATGGACAGGGGATCGGCACTGAAGCTTTCTTT	CASSIDGQGIGTEAFF
TRBV3-1/TRBV3-2	-	-	TRBJ1-1	TGTGCCAGCAGCCAAGGACAGGTTCTCACTGAAGCTTTCTTT	CASSQGQVLTEAFF
TRBV5-6	-	-	TRBJ2-2	TGTGCCAGCAGCTTGAAACGGGGTCCCGGGGAGCTGTTTTTT	CASSLKRGPGELFF
TRBV7-7	once	TRBD1	TRBJ2-5	TGTGCTAGCAGCTTCGACAGGGGGGAGACCCAGTACTTC	CASSFDRGETQYF
TRBV27	once	-	TRBJ2-1	TGTGCCAGCAGTCCTTATGGCCCGGGAGGGGGCGCCTACAATGAGCAGTTCTTC	CASSPYGPGGGAYNEQFF
TRBV6-5	-	-	TRBJ1-2	TGTGCCAGCTCCACGGAGCTTAACTATGGCTACACCTTC	CASSTELNYGYTF
TRBV10-3	-	-	TRBJ2-1	TGTGCCATCAGTGGAGGGCCGTCCTACAATGAGCAGTTCTTC	CAISGGPSYNEQFF
TRBV30	few	-	TRBJ2-5	TGTGCCTGGAGTGAGGGGGTGGAGACCCAGTACTTC	CAWSEGVETQYF
TRBV19	-	-	TRBJ1-6	TGTGCCAGTAGTACGGTGACAGATTCACCCCTCCACTTT	CASSTVTDSPLHF
TRBV28	-	-	TRBJ2-3	TGTGCCAGCAGTTTTCAGGGCCCCAGCACAGATACGCAGTATTTT	CASSFQGPSTDTQYF
TRBV2	-	TRBD1	TRBJ2-7	TGTGCCAGCAGGCCGGGACAGGGGCGTTACGAGCAGTACTTC	CASRPGQGRYEQYF
TRBV7-2	-	-	TRBJ2-1	TGTGCCAGCAGCCCCACTACCTTCGCCTACAATGAGCAGTTCTTC	CASSPTTFAYNEQFF
TRBV19	-	TRBD1	TRBJ1-2	TGTGCCAGTAGCCGGGACAGGGATGGCTACACCTTC	CASSRDRDGYTF
TRBV10-3	-	TRBD2	TRBJ2-7	TGTGCCATCGGGGGACTAGCGGGAGCCGAGCAGTACTTC	CAIGGLAGAEQYF
TRBV15	-	TRBD2	TRBJ2-5	TGTGCCACCAGCCGTCACCCCCTAGCGGGAGTGGGGGAGACCCAGTACTTC	CATSRHPLAGVGETQYF